This T cell receptor beta chain appears in the sequencing data of a study of shared clonotypes between healthy human individuals. Study results and caveats: Tissues were not sampled, only blood, and their repertoires likely differ.

Each subset's genomic DNA was split evenly across several immunoSEQ plates. Per the authors' pipeline: In the immunoSEQ data, sequences were junction-only and lacked quality scores, so filtering differed. The table came from immunoSEQ multiplex PCR; TCRdb's copy has only in-frame clones and leaves some out. V, J and clone size are taken as reported in that table, and D and trimming were inferred from the DNA itself. This table holds roughly 500,000 clones, over 70% found once. Comments on this clone: Its antigen is currently unknown.

Trimming removed 1 base from V and 0 bases from J, with 11 bases in between. In germline, CDR1 is LGHNA, CDR2 YNFKEQ. The CDR3 sequence is 16 residues long. This sequence joins TRBV4-2 and TRBJ2-3; D ambiguous. The receptor's source is a woman in her thirties or forties in good health. Some clones in this sample may be carry-over from other donors' samples. The sequenced material came from PBMCs. For the CDR3, the DNA is TGTGCCAGCAGCCAAGTTTACCAACAAAGCACAGATACGCAGTATTTT. It encodes CASSQVYQQSTDTQYF.